Presented here are 28 T cell receptor beta chains from one specimen sequenced in a study of cytomegalovirus exposure and HLA in healthy donors. With 60 Vbeta and 13 Jbeta primers, the PCR was carried out. Generated by immunoSEQ multiplex PCR, the TCRdb table keeps only in-frame clones and is missing some. The table records 130,000 to 150,000 clones, 70% to 85% of them present only once. Sequenced sample: PBMCs. These receptors came from a woman in her sixties or seventies in good health and CMV-seropositive.

The chain uses TRBV7-8 and TRBJ2-5, with D possibly TRBD2 on 6 matching bases. The CDR3 totals 15 residues. The V end was cut by 5 bases, the J end by 11 bases, with 24 bases between. Looked up from germline, CDR1 is SGHVS and CDR2 is FQNEAQ. CDR3: CASSAKGGRVGEQYF. CDR3 sequence (DNA): TGTGCCAGCAGCGCTAAGGGAGGCAGGGTGGGGGAGCAGTACTTC.

The V call is TRBV27, the J call TRBJ2-2; D may be TRBD1 (5 bases). The CDR3 covers 14 residues. V shed 11 bases and J shed 6 bases, with 19 bases lying between them. Germline CDR1 MNHEY, CDR2 SMNVEV (reference sequence). The CDR3 DNA reads as TGTGCCCGACCGTTTAGGGGTACTCCCGGGGAGCTGTTTTTT. As protein: CARPFRGTPGELFF.

This sequence joins TRBV7-9 and TRBJ2-7; 9 bases match TRBD1. The CDR3 has 16 residues. The trim removed 1 base at V and 0 bases at J, leaving 4 bases unmatched. CDR1 SEHNR and CDR2 FQNEAQ come from the germline V gene (reference sequence). CDR3 in amino acids: CASSLEDRGLSYEQYF. The DNA of the CDR3 is TGTGCCAGCAGCTTAGAGGACAGGGGTCTCTCCTACGAGCAGTACTTC.

The J gene is TRBJ2-1, the V gene TRBV16; D perhaps matches TRBD2 (6 bases). V gave up 4 bases and J gave up 10 bases, with 23 bases separating them. Germline CDR1 reads KGHSY; CDR2 reads FQNENV. The CDR3 contains 16 residues. DNA of the CDR3: TGTGCCAGCAGCCCGCGATCTAGCGTGTTGGGGTGGGAGCAGTTCTTC. Its translation: CASSPRSSVLGWEQFF.

V usage is TRBV29-1 and J usage is TRBJ2-7; 12 bases match TRBD1. J lost 9 bases, V lost 6 bases, and 12 bases had no gene match. The CDR3 has 14 residues. Germline CDR1 SQVTM, CDR2 ANQGSEA. CDR3 protein: CSVTTGTGGAVQYF. CDR3 coding DNA: TGCAGCGTGACTACCGGGACAGGGGGCGCAGTGCAGTACTTC.

The chain carries TRBV29-1 and TRBJ1-1; 9 bases map to TRBD1. From germline, CDR1 is SQVTM and CDR2 ANQGSEA. The CDR3 has 13 residues. V trimming: 6 bases; J trimming: 5 bases; junction bases outside the gene matches: 7. CDR3 amino acids: CSVDWTGETEAFF. In DNA, the CDR3 is TGCAGCGTCGACTGGACAGGGGAGACTGAAGCTTTCTTT.

The chain couples TRBV28 to TRBJ2-3, with TRBD2 identical over 7 bases. The V gene's germline CDR1 is MDHEN and CDR2 SYDVKM. This CDR3 is built from 14 residues. Trimming at V came to 5 bases and at J to 6 bases, leaving 8 bases not matched to a gene. CDR3: CASSLGGMVDTQYF. In nucleotides, the CDR3 is TGTGCCAGCAGTCTGGGGGGGATGGTGGATACGCAGTATTTT.

This rearrangement joins TRBV28 to TRBJ2-7; D is possibly TRBD2 (6 bases). This CDR3 is 12 amino acids long. Germline V lookup: CDR1 MDHEN, CDR2 SYDVKM. V shed 5 bases and J shed 3 bases, with 8 bases lying between them. CDR3 residues: CASSGTLYEQYF. The CDR3 region has the DNA TGTGCCAGCAGTGGGACTCTCTACGAGCAGTACTTC.

This clone occurred once. The V gene is TRBV7-9, the J gene TRBJ2-1; maybe TRBD2 (5 bases). CDR1 is SEHNR, CDR2 FQNEAQ, per germline (reference sequence). V was clipped by 1 base and J by 8 bases, with 9 bases between them. The CDR3 covers 13 residues. The CDR3 DNA is TGTGCCAGCAGCTTAGGGTCCGGGGATGAGCAGTTCTTC. Translating it yields CASSLGSGDEQFF. Combining the CDR3 with reference TRBV7-9 and TRBJ2-1 gives the whole variable domain DTGVSQNPRHKITKRGQNVTFRCDPISEHNRLYWYRQTLGQGPEFLTYFQNEAQLEKSRLLSDRFSAERPKGSFSTLEIQRTEQGDSAMYLCASSLGSGDEQFFGPGTRLTVL.

V gene TRBV12-5 combines with J gene TRBJ2-5; D uncertain. Trimming stripped 6 bases from V and 4 bases from J, with 12 bases between. The CDR3 covers 13 residues. Germline V gene sequence: CDR1 LGHNT, CDR2 FRNRAP. CDR3 residues: CASGPFSGETQYF. CDR3 nucleotide sequence: TGTGCTAGTGGCCCGTTCTCGGGAGAGACCCAGTACTTC.

The genes are TRBV19 and TRBJ1-5, with D possibly TRBD1 on 6 matching bases. The germline V and J ends were trimmed by 2 bases and 6 bases, with 14 bases remaining between them. Looked up from germline, CDR1 is LNHDA and CDR2 is SQIVND (reference sequence). The CDR3 runs 15 residues. In nucleotides, the CDR3 is TGTGCCAGTAGTATACGCGGACAGAAAAGTCAGCCCCAGCATTTT. Protein sequence: CASSIRGQKSQPQHF.

A few counts support this clone. The junction shows a germline mismatch at one end, possibly a read error. The chain joins TRBV15 to TRBJ1-4; D call uncertain. Germline loops: CDR1 LNHNV, CDR2 YYDKDF (reference sequence). There are 14 residues in the CDR3. This chain's CDR3 is CATSGDPSNEKLFF. DNA for the CDR3: TGTGCCACCAGCGGAGACCCGTCTAATGAAAAACTGTTTTTT.

J is TRBJ1-2 and V is TRBV5-6, with 7 bases lining up with TRBD1. In germline, CDR1 is SGHDT, CDR2 YYEEEE. The CDR3 sequence is 14 residues long. V shed 6 bases, J shed 2 bases, and the junction held 7 bases outside the gene matches. The CDR3: CASTQDRRNYGYTF. The CDR3 DNA reads TGTGCCAGCACCCAGGACAGGCGAAACTATGGCTACACCTTC.

The rearrangement joins TRBV29-1 to TRBJ2-5, with 10 bases lining up with TRBD2. The DNA end favors TRBJ2-7, so the J call may be wrong. CDR1 SQVTM and CDR2 ANQGSEA come from the germline V gene. The CDR3 covers 14 residues. The CDR3 spells CSVEVLAGIYEQYF. CDR3 DNA sequence: TGCAGCGTTGAGGTACTAGCGGGAATCTACGAGCAGTACTTC.

This clone came up once. The V gene is TRBV19, the J gene TRBJ2-1, with D possibly TRBD2 on 6 matching bases. From germline, CDR1 is LNHDA and CDR2 SQIVND (reference sequence). The CDR3 contains 17 residues. V lost 9 bases and J lost 7, with 28 bases in between. This CDR3 is CASGWRAREYSRNEQFF. CDR3 nucleotides: TGTGCCAGCGGGTGGAGGGCCCGGGAGTATAGTAGGAATGAGCAGTTCTTC.

V gene TRBV11-2 combines with J gene TRBJ2-1; 11 bases are shared with TRBD2. Germline CDR1 is SGHAT and CDR2 is FQNNGV. This CDR3 contains 12 residues. V lost 6 bases to trimming and J lost 16 bases; unmatched junction nucleotides: 8. The CDR3 bases are TGTGCCAGCAGTCCTACCGGGACTAGCGGATTCTTC. Translated: CASSPTGTSGFF.

The chain uses TRBV27 and TRBJ2-7, with TRBD1 matching 10 bases. Per germline, CDR1 MNHEY and CDR2 SMNVEV (reference sequence). V was clipped by 6 bases and J by 2 bases; unmatched bases: 1. The CDR3 extends over 13 amino acids. The CDR3 sequence: CASSDRGPYEQYF. CDR3 DNA sequence: TGTGCCAGCAGCGACAGGGGGCCCTACGAGCAGTACTTC.

The chain couples TRBV5-6 to TRBJ2-3; D is uncertain. The CDR3 contains 15 residues. Deletions cut 0 bases from V and 2 bases from J, with 10 bases between. Germline CDR1 and CDR2: SGHDT and YYEEEE. Here the CDR3 DNA reads TGTGCCAGCAGCTTGGAGAGAACCTACACAGATACGCAGTATTTT. This gives the protein CASSLERTYTDTQYF.

This sequence joins TRBV6-1 and TRBJ1-2; D not resolved. Germline CDR1 reads MNHNS; CDR2 reads SASEGT. With 3 bases removed from V and 2 bases from J, the gap between germline ends came to 22 bases. This CDR3 has 18 residues. The CDR3, as DNA: TGTGCCAGCAGTGATGGAGGCCCTTCAAGGCTGGTGAACTATGGCTACACCTTC. Amino acids: CASSDGGPSRLVNYGYTF.

This clone was observed a single time. The rearrangement joins TRBV19 to TRBJ1-1; 11 bases match TRBD1. The CDR3 length is 13 residues. Germline V CDR1 and CDR2: LNHDA, SQIVND (reference sequence). V trimming: 9 bases; J trimming: 10 bases; junction bases outside the gene matches: 10. In DNA form, the CDR3 reads TGTGCCAGCGCCGGGACAGGGGGAAACGGAGCTTTCTTT. Protein sequence: CASAGTGGNGAFF.

This rearrangement joins TRBV9 to TRBJ1-2; 9 nucleotides align to TRBD1. The V gene's germline CDR1 is SGDLS and CDR2 YYNGEE. V lost 3 bases to trimming and J lost 7 bases; unmatched junction nucleotides: 7. The CDR3 is 14 residues long. CDR3: CASSETGGAFGYTF. The CDR3 DNA sequence: TGTGCCAGCAGCGAAACAGGGGGCGCGTTTGGCTACACCTTC.

The chain employs TRBV5-4 and TRBJ1-1; D possibly corresponds to TRBD1 (6 bases). The CDR3 length is 15 residues. V was shortened by 3 bases and J by 0 bases, with 12 bases between the two germline ends. The germline V gene encodes CDR1 SGHNT and CDR2 YYREEE (reference sequence). The chain's CDR3 is CASSSRQALNTEAFF. The CDR3 nucleotides are TGTGCCAGCAGCTCCCGACAGGCCTTGAACACTGAAGCTTTCTTT.

Relative to its sample, this clone is large. This same CDR3 is encoded by further DNA sequences in the sample. This rearrangement joins TRBV4-1 to TRBJ1-4; TRBD1 matches 9 bases. J was trimmed by 3 bases and V by 0 bases; bases with no gene match: 5. This CDR3 has 17 amino acids. CDR1 is MGHRA and CDR2 is YSYEKL in the germline V gene. The CDR3, as DNA: TGCGCCAGCAGCCAAGAGGGGACAGGGCGGGCTAATGAAAAACTGTTTTTT. Amino acids: CASSQEGTGRANEKLFF.

The gene calls are TRBV19 and TRBJ1-3; D unresolved. The germline V and J ends were trimmed by 9 bases and 0 bases, with 15 bases remaining between them. The V gene's germline CDR1 is LNHDA and CDR2 SQIVND (reference sequence). CDR3 size: 15 residues. Written as DNA, the CDR3 is TGTGCCAGCACCTCCCTCCACAACTCTGGAAACACCATATATTTT. As protein: CASTSLHNSGNTIYF.

The genes are TRBV7-8 and TRBJ1-2; D perhaps matches TRBD1 (5 bases). Trimming cost V 6 bases and J 5 bases, with 13 bases left between them. Germline CDR1 SGHVS, CDR2 FQNEAQ. The CDR3 contains 13 residues. The CDR3 sequence: CASRLTEGYGYTF. CDR3 DNA sequence: TGTGCCAGCAGGCTGACGGAGGGGTATGGCTACACCTTC.

The chain combines TRBV15 with TRBJ2-2; D ambiguous. Germline loops: CDR1 LNHNV, CDR2 YYDKDF (reference sequence). This CDR3 comprises 15 residues. The germline V and J ends were trimmed by 0 bases and 3 bases, with 8 bases remaining between them. DNA of the CDR3: TGTGCCACCAGCAGAGAGGGCTTTTACACCGGGGAGCTGTTTTTT. It translates to CATSREGFYTGELFF.

This sequence joins TRBV4-1 and TRBJ2-5, with 7 bases matching TRBD2. Germline CDR1 MGHRA, CDR2 YSYEKL. The CDR3 has 15 residues. Unmatched junction bases numbered 3, after V lost 1 base and J lost 1 base. The CDR3 protein is CASSQGAGVQETQYF. As DNA, the CDR3 is TGCGCCAGCAGCCAAGGGGCGGGAGTCCAAGAGACCCAGTACTTC.

The chain joins TRBV19 to TRBJ2-3; 9 bases match TRBD1. Germline CDR1 reads LNHDA; CDR2 reads SQIVND (reference sequence). Trimming at V came to 5 bases and at J to 4 bases, leaving 10 bases not matched to a gene. The CDR3 length is 16 residues. The CDR3 DNA follows: TGTGCCAGTAGTGCGGGGGACAGGGTGGTGGCAGATACGCAGTATTTT. Amino acids: CASSAGDRVVADTQYF.